The present T cell receptor beta chain was sequenced within a study of control samples from healthy donors and cancer patients. Method: immunoSEQ multiplex PCR; TCRdb's copy keeps in-frame clones and lacks some. The sample data list some 190,000 clones. Looked up from germline, CDR1 is LNHDA and CDR2 is SQIVND (reference sequence). There are 13 residues in the CDR3. V gave up 3 bases and J gave up 8 bases, with 13 bases separating them. Sequencing was performed on blood. The gene calls are TRBV19 and TRBJ1-2; no reliable D call. This TCR was sampled from a woman in her 30s in good health. Here the CDR3 reads CASSMAGRGGYTF. CDR3 bases: TGTGCCAGTAGTATGGCGGGTCGCGGGGGCTACACCTTC.